This T cell receptor (beta chain) was identified during a study of T cells in tumors after PD-1 blockade. For the study at large: No patient had prior checkpoint blockade, systemic immunosuppression, or radiotherapy within 4 weeks. Treatment was either pembrolizumab 200 mg every 3 weeks or cemiplimab 350 mg every 2 weeks.

Worth noting for this clone: Its antigen is currently unknown.

TCRdb's copy holds only in-frame clones and misses some; the assay was immunoSEQ multiplex PCR. This table has 34,000 or so clones, approximately 73% appearing once. Study conclusions and caveats: Blood contained about 38% of the tumor's TCR clonotypes.

CDR1 SGHDT and CDR2 YYEEEE come from the germline V gene. This CDR3 is 14 amino acids long. Deletions cut 1 base from V and 2 bases from J, with 9 bases between. The starting material was PBMCs, obtained after anti-PD-1 treatment. This TCR was sampled from a human donor with basal cell carcinoma. The chain has TRBV5-6 and TRBJ2-5; maybe TRBD2 (6 bases). The chain's CDR3 is CASSLRGGQETQYF. CDR3 nucleotide sequence: TGTGCCAGCAGCTTGAGGGGAGGACAAGAGACCCAGTACTTC.